This TCR beta chain is from a study of blood T cells in healthy people across ages. Overall study findings and caveats: Age advanced and TCR beta diversity per million T cells fell, roughly linearly.

A second about 7 to 12 cycle PCR used barcoded and J-beta primers. One entry per CDR3 protein, called by TCRdb with MiXCR from the 5' RACE reads. The sample records over 1.5 million distinct CDR3 sequences, approximately 50% being singletons. Comments on this clonotype: Its cognate antigen is unknown.

The CDR3 has 12 amino acids. Germline V gives CDR1 MNHEY, CDR2 SVGEGT. Trimming shortened V by 2 bases and J by 7 bases, and 8 bases separated the two germline ends. Material for sequencing was blood. The TCR was taken from a woman aged 40 to 49 in good health. This chain uses TRBV6-2 or TRBV6-3 with TRBJ2-5, with D unclear. The CDR3 DNA sequence: TGTGCCAGCAGTTACGGCTACCGGACCCAGTACTTC. Amino acid sequence: CASSYGYRTQYF.